The present TCR beta chain was sequenced within a study of regulatory T cells in long-lasting Graves disease. The study's findings and limits: Having few samples may have compromised the accuracy. Persistent patients had a count of shared public clonotypes (about 2,700) that exceeded that of new patients (around 910).

On this clonotype itself: Its antigen is still unknown.

CDR1 is SEHNR and CDR2 is FQNEAQ in the germline V gene (reference sequence). The CDR3 covers 16 residues. Unmatched junction bases numbered 9, after V lost 3 bases and J lost 1 base. The time point here: persistent/refractory GD, antithyroid drugs over 5 years with positive TRAb. PBMC-extracted RNA yielded the TCR library. It was American Thyroid Association guidelines that determined Graves' disease diagnosis. Construction of the TCR beta libraries employed iRepertoire HTBI primers in conjunction with Arm-PCR of CDR3 regions. TCRdb reanalysed the multiplex PCR reads using MiXCR and keeps one entry per CDR3 protein. The sample shows about 430,000 distinct CDR3 sequences, roughly a fifth of them seen only once.

The clonotype comes from a female donor with Graves disease. V gene TRBV7-9 combines with J gene TRBJ2-7; 7 positions agree with TRBD2. Sequenced material: peripheral blood mononuclear cells (PBMCs), taken when the disease was refractory, from a patient treated with antithyroid drugs. The CDR3 coding sequence is TGTGCCAGCAGCTTCCCCCCGGGGGAGGGGTCCTACGAGCAGTACTTC. It yields the protein CASSFPPGEGSYEQYF.